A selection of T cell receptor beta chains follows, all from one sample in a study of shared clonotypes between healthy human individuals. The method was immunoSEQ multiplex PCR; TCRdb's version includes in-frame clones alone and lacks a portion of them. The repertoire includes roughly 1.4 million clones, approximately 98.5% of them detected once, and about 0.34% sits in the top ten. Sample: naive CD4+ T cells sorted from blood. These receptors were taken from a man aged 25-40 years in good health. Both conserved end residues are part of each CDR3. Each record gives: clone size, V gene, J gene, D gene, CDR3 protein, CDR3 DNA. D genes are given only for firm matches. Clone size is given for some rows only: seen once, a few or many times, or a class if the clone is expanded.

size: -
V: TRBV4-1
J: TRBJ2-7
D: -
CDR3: CASSQGRAGSSYEQYF
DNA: TGCGCCAGCAGCCAAGGGCGGGCAGGGAGCTCCTACGAGCAGTACTTC

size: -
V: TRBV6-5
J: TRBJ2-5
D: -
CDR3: CASSSFQPVQQETQYF
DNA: TGTGCCAGCAGTTCCTTTCAACCGGTCCAGCAAGAGACCCAGTACTTC

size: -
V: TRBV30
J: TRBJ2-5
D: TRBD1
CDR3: CAWNLQGVGETQYF
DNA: TGTGCCTGGAATCTACAGGGGGTTGGAGAGACCCAGTACTTC

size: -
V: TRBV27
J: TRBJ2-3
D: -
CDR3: CASSLAGTSTDTQYF
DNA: TGTGCCAGCAGTCTGGCGGGCACTAGCACAGATACGCAGTATTTT

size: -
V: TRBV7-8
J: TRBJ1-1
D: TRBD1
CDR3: CASSVGQGRGNTEAFF
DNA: TGTGCCAGCAGCGTCGGACAGGGCCGAGGGAACACTGAAGCTTTCTTT

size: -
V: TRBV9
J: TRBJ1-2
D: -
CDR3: CASSVRGTNYGYTF
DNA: TGTGCCAGCAGCGTTAGGGGGACTAACTATGGCTACACCTTC

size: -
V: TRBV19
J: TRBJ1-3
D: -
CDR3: CASSSSQLGNTIYF
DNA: TGTGCCAGTAGTTCATCACAGCTTGGAAACACCATATATTTT

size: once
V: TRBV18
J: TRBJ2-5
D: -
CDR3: CASSPVSATSRETQYF
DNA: TGTGCCAGCTCCCCAGTTTCCGCGACTAGTAGAGAGACCCAGTACTTC

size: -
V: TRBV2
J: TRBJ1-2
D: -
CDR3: CASSEGLTTIYGYTF
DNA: TGTGCCAGCAGTGAAGGGCTGACCACTATCTATGGCTACACCTTC

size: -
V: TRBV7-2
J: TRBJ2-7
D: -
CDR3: CASSFEFYEQYF
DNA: TGTGCCAGCAGCTTTGAATTCTACGAGCAGTACTTC

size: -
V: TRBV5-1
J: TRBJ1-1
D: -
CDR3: CASSWGPGNTEAFF
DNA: TGCGCCAGCAGCTGGGGCCCTGGGAACACTGAAGCTTTCTTT

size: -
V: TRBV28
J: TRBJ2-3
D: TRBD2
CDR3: CASTPSGGTSTDTQYF
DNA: TGTGCCAGCACTCCTAGCGGAGGAACTAGCACAGATACGCAGTATTTT

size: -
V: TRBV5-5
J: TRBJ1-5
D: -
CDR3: CASSFDSFQPQHF
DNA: TGTGCCAGCAGCTTCGACAGCTTCCAGCCCCAGCATTTT

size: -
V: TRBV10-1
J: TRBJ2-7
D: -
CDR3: CASSDQRSGQYF
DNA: TGCGCCAGCAGTGACCAGAGAAGCGGGCAGTACTTC

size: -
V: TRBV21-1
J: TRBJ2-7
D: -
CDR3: CASSKAIFYEQYF
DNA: TGTGCCAGCAGCAAAGCCATCTTCTACGAGCAGTACTTC

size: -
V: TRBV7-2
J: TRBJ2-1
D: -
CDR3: CASSSPREYNEQFF
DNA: TGTGCCAGCAGCTCCCCACGGGAATACAATGAGCAGTTCTTC

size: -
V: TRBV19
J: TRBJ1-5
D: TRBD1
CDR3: CASSMGQGALPQHF
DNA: TGTGCCAGTAGTATGGGACAGGGGGCCTTGCCCCAGCATTTT

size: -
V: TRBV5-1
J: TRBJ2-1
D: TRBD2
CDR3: CASSHGLAGGYNEQFF
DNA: TGCGCCAGCAGCCATGGACTAGCGGGAGGGTACAATGAGCAGTTCTTC

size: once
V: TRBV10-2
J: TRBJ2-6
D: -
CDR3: CASSVGSGANVLTF
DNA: TGCGCCAGCAGTGTTGGTTCTGGGGCCAACGTCCTGACTTTC

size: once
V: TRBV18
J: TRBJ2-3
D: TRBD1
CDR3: CASSPQGARTDTQYF
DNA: TGTGCCAGCTCACCACAGGGGGCTAGGACAGATACGCAGTATTTT

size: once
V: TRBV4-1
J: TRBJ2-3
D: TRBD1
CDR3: CASSQDINRDRRAF
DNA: TGCGCCAGCAGCCAAGATATTAACCGGGACAGGAGGGCATTT

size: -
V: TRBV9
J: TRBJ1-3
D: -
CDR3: CASSVESSGNTIYF
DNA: TGTGCCAGCAGCGTAGAGAGCTCTGGAAACACCATATATTTT

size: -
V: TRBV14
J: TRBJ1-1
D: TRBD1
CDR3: CASSQRTGLMNTEAFF
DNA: TGTGCCAGCAGCCAACGGACAGGACTAATGAACACTGAAGCTTTCTTT

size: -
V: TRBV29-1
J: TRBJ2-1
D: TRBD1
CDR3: CSARTDRGNEQFF
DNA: TGCAGCGCGAGAACAGACAGGGGCAATGAGCAGTTCTTC

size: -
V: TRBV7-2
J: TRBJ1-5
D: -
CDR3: CASSLGSLWPQHF
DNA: TGTGCCAGCAGCTTGGGCAGCCTTTGGCCCCAGCATTTT

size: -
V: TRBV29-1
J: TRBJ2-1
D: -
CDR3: CSVELTSLSREEQFF
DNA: TGCAGCGTTGAACTAACTAGCCTTTCAAGGGAGGAGCAGTTCTTC

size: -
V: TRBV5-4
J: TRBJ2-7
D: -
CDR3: CASSSAGVPYEQYF
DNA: TGTGCCAGCAGCTCGGCCGGGGTCCCCTACGAGCAGTACTTC

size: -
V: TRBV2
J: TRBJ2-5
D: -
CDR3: CASSGSQETQYF
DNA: TGTGCCAGCAGTGGCTCCCAAGAGACCCAGTACTTC

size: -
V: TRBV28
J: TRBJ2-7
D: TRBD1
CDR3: CASSSTGASYEQYF
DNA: TGTGCCAGCAGTTCCACAGGGGCCTCGTACGAGCAGTACTTC

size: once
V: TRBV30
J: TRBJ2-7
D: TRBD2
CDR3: CAWTREYRYEQYF
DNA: TGTGCCTGGACGCGGGAGTACCGCTACGAGCAGTACTTC

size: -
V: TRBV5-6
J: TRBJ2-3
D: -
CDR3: CASSLGLAGTDTQYF
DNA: TGTGCCAGCAGCTTGGGTTTAGCGGGCACAGATACGCAGTATTTT

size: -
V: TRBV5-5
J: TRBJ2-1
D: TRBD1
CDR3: CASRGTGNNEQFF
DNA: TGTGCCAGCAGAGGGACAGGGAACAATGAGCAGTTCTTC

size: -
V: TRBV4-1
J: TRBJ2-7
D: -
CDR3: CASSQASARGSSYEQYF
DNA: TGCGCCAGCAGCCAAGCCTCCGCCAGGGGTAGCTCCTACGAGCAGTACTTC

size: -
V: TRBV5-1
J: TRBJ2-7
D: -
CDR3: CASSSSTGLLHEQYF
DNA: TGCGCCAGCAGCTCCTCGACAGGCCTTCTACACGAGCAGTACTTC

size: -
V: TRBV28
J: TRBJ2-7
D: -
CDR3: CASSRGGLGPSEQYF
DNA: TGTGCCAGCAGTAGGGGGGGCCTTGGGCCTTCCGAGCAGTACTTC

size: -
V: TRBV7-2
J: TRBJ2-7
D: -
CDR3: CASTESPRDFSYEQYF
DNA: TGTGCCAGCACCGAATCACCGAGGGACTTTTCCTACGAGCAGTACTTC

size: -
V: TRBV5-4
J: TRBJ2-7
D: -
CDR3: CASSASSNHEQYF
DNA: TGTGCCAGCAGTGCTTCTAGCAACCACGAGCAGTACTTC

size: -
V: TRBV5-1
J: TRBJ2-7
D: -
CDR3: CASSLASQGEQYF
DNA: TGCGCCAGCAGCTTGGCCTCTCAGGGCGAGCAGTACTTC

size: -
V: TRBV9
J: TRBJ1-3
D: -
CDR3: CASSVSSGNTIYF
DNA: TGTGCCAGCAGCGTATCTTCTGGAAACACCATATATTTT

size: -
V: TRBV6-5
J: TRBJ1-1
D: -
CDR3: CATRKASGTEAFF
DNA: TGTGCCACACGGAAGGCCAGTGGGACTGAAGCTTTCTTT

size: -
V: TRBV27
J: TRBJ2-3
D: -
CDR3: CASSSRLLATDTQYF
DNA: TGTGCCAGCAGTTCGAGGTTACTAGCCACAGATACGCAGTATTTT